This T cell receptor (beta chain) was recorded in a study of blood T cells in healthy people across ages. Whole-study findings and limits: Because sorting was not performed, PBMCs prevented conclusive naive versus antigen-experienced comparison. Higher diversity and more naive CD4+ cells were features of long-lived donors, compared to aged donors.

Alongside a J-beta primer mix, a sample-barcoded 5' primer served in a second PCR lasting roughly 7 to 11 cycles. Every molecule of cDNA carried a tag from a template-switch adaptor with 12 random nucleotides. All samples gave at least 2.5 million CDR3-containing paired-end reads. MiXCR was run by TCRdb on the 5' RACE reads, yielding one entry per CDR3 protein. The sample shows 1.5 million to 1.8 million distinct CDR3 sequences, approximately 42% of them seen only once. The CDR3 is made up of 13 amino acids. Trimming pared 3 bases from V and 9 bases from J, leaving 14 bases between. A note on this clonotype: Its matching antigen is unknown.

J is TRBJ1-1 and V is TRBV12-3 or TRBV12-4; D possibly corresponds to TRBD1 (6 bases). Sequenced material: blood. This TCR came from a woman aged 18-35 years in good health. The CDR3 reads CASSFGDTSKAFF. The CDR3 region has the DNA TGTGCCAGCAGTTTTGGGGACACTAGTAAAGCTTTCTTT.